This T cell receptor beta chain came from a study of T cell repertoires in cytomegalovirus infection. Study-wide background: A matching HLA type, together with CMV infection, was signaled by public TCR beta signatures.

Whole-study results and caveats: Identification of carriers of CMV plus the relevant HLA was performed using cumulative public TCR beta family frequency. Across the ex vivo response, the dominant clonotypes were HLA-C-restricted CMV-specific TCR beta clonotypes.

This clonotype was picked up a small number of times. What it binds is not known. TCRdb re-called the reads through MiXCR, storing one row per CDR3 protein. The table has roughly 300,000 distinct CDR3 sequences, 9% to 9.5% seen once; the top ten hold approximately 4.5%. What was sequenced was PBMCs. The source is a human donor in good health (CMV status not recorded). Some clones in this sample may be carry-over from other donors' samples.

Written as DNA, the CDR3 is TGTGCCAGTAAGAGGATCAGGACAGGGGCGACCGGGGAGCTGTTTTTT. Translated: CASKRIRTGATGELFF. V usage is TRBV19 and J usage is TRBJ2-2, with TRBD1 matching 9 bases. This CDR3 spans 16 amino acids. J was trimmed by 5 bases and V by 7 bases; bases with no gene match: 11. Per the germline V gene, CDR1 is LNHDA and CDR2 is SQIVND (reference sequence).